This T cell receptor (beta chain) was observed in a study of beta chain features in type 1 diabetes. The study's findings and limits: Type 1 diabetes patients had moderately but significantly shorter TCRB CDR3s in all four CD4+ subsets.

V was pared by 3 bases and J by 2 bases, with 9 bases between. The germline gives CDR1 SGDLS, CDR2 YYNGEE. CDR3 length: 14 residues. Every bit of the isolated RNA underwent reverse transcription, so sequencing read expressed TCRB transcripts. The table came from immunoSEQ multiplex PCR; TCRdb's copy has only in-frame clones and leaves some out. The data show 300,000 to 450,000 clones, around 13% seen once. About this clone: As yet, its antigen is unknown.

Every single donor gave one heparinised blood draw, and these averaged roughly 120 mL. This sequence joins TRBV9 and TRBJ1-3; D gene unclear. The sample comprised naive CD4+ T cells from blood. The origin of this receptor is a young woman with type 1 diabetes. The CDR3 protein is CASSAGGTGNTIYF. CDR3 in DNA: TGTGCCAGCAGCGCGGGAGGGACTGGAAACACCATATATTTT.